What follows is one TCR beta chain and its context. Its antigen is not known. TCRdb reanalysed the 5' RACE reads using MiXCR and keeps one entry per CDR3 protein. This table holds roughly 710,000 distinct CDR3 sequences, roughly 6.2% found once. The trim removed 8 bases at V and 5 bases at J, leaving 8 bases unmatched. The CDR3 has 15 residues. Germline values: CDR1 MNHEY, CDR2 SMNVEV (reference sequence). Among all donors, each was a healthy Caucasian. The data derive from a study of identical twins. Study-wide results and caveats: Invariant T cells like MAIT and iNKT could partly confound the zero-insertion analyses. Cord blood beta clonotypes present at high abundance carried fewer insertions; no such pattern appeared in memory repertoires.

This receptor was taken from a man between 18 and 35 years old in good health. The sequenced sample was naive T cells sorted from blood. The chain couples TRBV27 to TRBJ2-5; 13 bases line up with TRBD2. CDR3 protein: CASHGLAGVGETQYF. In nucleotides, the CDR3 is TGTGCCAGCCACGGACTAGCGGGAGTTGGTGAGACCCAGTACTTC.